This T cell receptor beta chain was captured in a study of T-cell memory formation after mild COVID-19. Study-level background: Clustering of TCRs was largely donor specific.

TCRalpha and TCRbeta libraries used 5'RACE with constant-segment primers and UMIs. TCRdb passed the 5' RACE reads through MiXCR, listing each CDR3 protein once. The sample has 270,000 or so distinct CDR3 sequences; 15% to 20% are singletons. Regarding the study as a whole: Mainly CM and EM harbored the contracting CD4+ clones; mainly EMRA harbored the CD8+ ones.

Germline CDR1 and CDR2: SGHNT and YENEEA. Trimming removed 6 bases at V and 6 bases at J, with 11 bases between. The CDR3 is made up of 12 amino acids. A word on this clonotype: Its antigen is not identified.

The source is a man between 18 and 29 years old who had mild COVID-19 (a few samples of this study predate the infection). Cell type and time point are not known. The sequenced material came from PBMCs or a T cell subset sorted from them (not recorded which). This chain links TRBV11-3 with TRBJ1-1; D uncertain. The CDR3 loop is CASSPSRAEAFF. The CDR3 nucleotides are TGTGCCAGCAGTCCCTCTCGGGCTGAAGCTTTCTTT.